This T cell receptor beta chain was recovered during a study of blood T cell repertoires in COVID-19 (TCRdb year 2020). In terms of the full investigation: The collaborator samples originated in the United States, Italy and Spain and spanned the acute and convalescent phases of COVID-19. Where HLA class I and class II types were available, the types were taken from metadata supplied by the sample provider, not from assay-based typing. The samples were drawn from two sources: the first 160 participants of the ongoing ImmuneRACE study, and 950 to 1,500 subjects contributed by 6 global collaborators. The repertoires were made available in a free public database intended to serve as a resource for research on the immune response to SARS-CoV-2. Deeply sampled blood TCRbeta repertoires from subjects exposed to, actively infected with, or recovered from COVID-19 were included in the dataset. A de-identified subject ID, COVID-19 status, age in years and sex were almost always included in the sample metadata. The material from the prospective study consisted of cDNA or gDNA derived from T cells, B-cell-depleted T cells, or PBMCs. Study-wide findings and limitations: The amount of clinical and demographic metadata varied by source and participant and was provided uncurated.

The immunoSEQ Assay, a bias-controlled multiplex PCR, was used to amplify TCRbeta CDR3 regions from genomic DNA. The authors' analysis ran thus. Within the assay, amplification of reference gene primers was used to estimate how many nucleated cells each sample contained. To quantify the absolute abundance of each unique TCRbeta CDR3 rearrangement, sequence reads were collapsed and filtered. For each sample, productive Simpson clonality was calculated as the square root of Simpson's diversity index across productive rearrangements. Held by TCRdb, this immuneACCESS table contains in-frame sequences only and omits some clones. Under half of the omission traces to an unresolved V gene where checked; the cause of the rest is unknown. That table supplies the V and J calls and clone size; D and trimming were determined from the DNA. For this sample there are fewer than 200,000 clones; about 85% appear just once. The ten largest clones capture roughly 1.1% of the sample.

A second Seattle source provided samples from volunteer blood donors who had recovered from COVID-19. Whole blood was collected in K2EDTA tubes by collaborating institutions according to the institutions' own protocols. Collaborator samples were shipped for TCRbeta analysis as frozen whole blood, isolated PBMCs, or DNA extracted from either sample type. In the case of this clone: It lacks a known antigen. No base quality values were provided; no much bigger clone lies one nucleotide off.

This TCR was recovered from a man aged 55 to 70 who had recovered from COVID-19. What was sequenced was peripheral blood.

The DNA sequence is given as TGTGCCAGCAGCCAAGATCCGGGACAGGGCCCTGAAGAGCAGTACTTC. Its protein reads: CASSQDPGQGPEEQYF. The chain was built from TRBV4-2 and TRBJ2-7, and TRBD1 matches 9 of the central bases. The CDR3 contains 16 residues, cysteine and phenylalanine counted. Only the CDR3 part of the read is kept: 48 bases, read in frame from the first base. Via the germline V gene, CDR1 is LGHNA and CDR2 YNFKEQ. Here V drops 0 bases and J drops 7 bases, and the junction holds 10 bases not matched to any gene.